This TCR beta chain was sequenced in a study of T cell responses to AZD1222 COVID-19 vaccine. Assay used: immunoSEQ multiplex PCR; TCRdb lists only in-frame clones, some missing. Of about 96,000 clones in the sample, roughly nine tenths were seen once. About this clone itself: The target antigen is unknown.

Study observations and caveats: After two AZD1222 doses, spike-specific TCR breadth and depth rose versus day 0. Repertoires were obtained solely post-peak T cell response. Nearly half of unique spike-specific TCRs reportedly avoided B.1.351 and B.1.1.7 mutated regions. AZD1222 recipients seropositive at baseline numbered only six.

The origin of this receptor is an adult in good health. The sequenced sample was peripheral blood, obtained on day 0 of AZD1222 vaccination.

CDR3 residues: CATSDFSGTEIYFFQYF. CDR3 sequence (DNA): TGTGCCACCAGTGATTTTTCCGGGACAGAAATCTACTTTTTCCAGTACTTC. The chain links TRBV24-1 to TRBJ2-7; 7 bases match TRBD1. Per the germline V gene, CDR1 is KGHDR and CDR2 is SFDVKD. CDR3 length equals 17 residues. V dropped 1 base and J dropped 10; count of bases not matched to a gene: 18.